This T cell receptor (beta chain) came from a study of blood T cell repertoires in COVID-19. Study background: T cells, B-cell-depleted T cells, or PBMCs provided the cDNA or gDNA that served as material.

TCRdb's table, derived via immunoSEQ multiplex PCR, lists solely in-frame clones and lacks some. The data hold about 210,000 clones, with around 89% observed a single time. This CDR3 is 16 amino acids long. CDR1 and CDR2 from the germline V gene are MGHRA and YSYEKL. Unmatched junction bases numbered 2, after V lost 1 base and J lost 3 bases. The chain has TRBV4-1 and TRBJ2-2; 10 bases align to TRBD1. The sequence was collected from a woman aged 40 to 50 with acute or convalescent COVID-19. The sample comprised peripheral blood. As DNA, the CDR3 is TGCGCCAGCAGCCAAGCCGACAGGGGGCACACCGGGGAGCTGTTTTTT. This gives the protein CASSQADRGHTGELFF.